The T cell receptor (beta chain) under discussion was sequenced for a study of blood T cell repertoires in COVID-19. Background on the study: The United States, Italy and Spain supplied acute and convalescent COVID-19 samples.

Profiled with immunoSEQ multiplex PCR; TCRdb holds only in-frame clones, not every one. The sample holds roughly 200,000 clones; approximately 83% are singletons and the top ten take 3.5% to 4%. V dropped 8 bases and J dropped 2; count of bases not matched to a gene: 11. The CDR3 has 16 amino acids. The chain links TRBV23-1 to TRBJ2-3, with 9 bases identical to TRBD1. TRBV23-1 is placed among ORFs of uncertain function. This sequence was found in a woman in her thirties or forties with acute COVID-19. The sequenced sample was PBMCs or T cells enriched from blood (not recorded which). This chain's CDR3 is CASALEGTGHTDTQYF. The CDR3 DNA reads as TGCGCCAGCGCCTTGGAGGGGACAGGGCACACAGATACGCAGTATTTT.